The TCR beta chain under discussion was sequenced for a study of blood T cell repertoires in COVID-19. About the study: Sites across the United States, Italy and Spain contributed samples from acute and convalescent COVID-19.

Germline loops: CDR1 LNHDA, CDR2 SQIVND (reference sequence). With 3 bases clipped from V and 2 bases from J, the junction kept 15 bases outside the gene matches. The CDR3 is made up of 18 amino acids. Original processing notes: Nucleated cell number was recorded as an estimate derived from reference gene primer amplification. TCRdb's table, derived via immunoSEQ multiplex PCR, lists solely in-frame clones and lacks some. The V and J calls and clone size are taken from that table; D and trimming were inferred from the DNA. The table lists hundreds of thousands of clones, less than 85% of them singletons.

Sequenced input: PBMCs or T cells enriched from blood (not recorded which). The chain employs TRBV19 and TRBJ1-2, with 7 nucleotides matching TRBD1. The TCR comes from a woman aged 25 to 45 who had been exposed to COVID-19. Here the CDR3 reads CASSMRPGQIYRNYGYTF. CDR3 nucleotide sequence: TGTGCCAGTAGTATGCGACCGGGACAGATCTACCGAAACTATGGCTACACCTTC.